This T cell receptor beta chain is drawn from a study of T cells after yellow fever vaccination. V lost 5 bases and J lost 8, with 15 bases in between. The CDR3 runs to 13 residues. For TCR, cDNA came from 5'RACE template switching, which added a universal primer site and UMIs. From the 5' RACE reads, TCRdb called clonotypes with MiXCR, one entry per CDR3 protein. The table includes approximately 85,000 distinct CDR3 sequences, about 14% detected once. General study results and limits: Once the booster was given, most primary-vaccination clones reappeared, at roughly 96% for CD4 and roughly 86% for CD8.

This clonotype occurred a few times. This chain links TRBV12-3 or TRBV12-4 with TRBJ1-2, with D possibly being TRBD1 (5 bases). The source material was CD8+ T cells not binding an NS4B(214-222) dextramer, sorted from PBMCs, sampled 21 days after the first yellow fever vaccination. The sequence was collected from a young man who received the YFV17D yellow fever vaccine. CDR3 protein: CASSPTGLRGYTF. Here the CDR3 DNA reads TGTGCCAGCAGTCCTACGGGGCTTAGGGGCTACACCTTC.